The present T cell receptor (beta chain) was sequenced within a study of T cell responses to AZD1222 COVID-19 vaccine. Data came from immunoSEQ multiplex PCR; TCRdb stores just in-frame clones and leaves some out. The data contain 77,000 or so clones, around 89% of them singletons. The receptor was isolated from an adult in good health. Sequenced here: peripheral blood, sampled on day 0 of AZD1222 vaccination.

CDR3 sequence reads: CASSTKRGQGYGYTF. The CDR3 bases are TGTGCCAGCAGCACTAAACGGGGACAGGGGTACGGCTACACCTTC. J is TRBJ1-2 and V is TRBV21-1; TRBD1, the D gene given by the table, was not confirmed from the DNA. TRBV21-1 counts as a pseudogene. The CDR3 is 15 residues long.